This T cell receptor beta chain was identified in a study of cytomegalovirus exposure and HLA in healthy donors. The V segment lost 8 bases and the J segment 1 base; nucleotides outside the gene matches: 5. Per germline, CDR1 MDHEN and CDR2 SYDVKM. The length of the CDR3 is 14 residues. PCR amplification relied on 60 Vbeta primers (plus 13 Jbeta primers). The protocol was immunoSEQ multiplex PCR, while the TCRdb copy is restricted to in-frame clones and leaves out a portion. The data contain 150,000 to 200,000 clones, roughly 79% of them singletons. Input material: PBMCs. The chain couples TRBV28 to TRBJ2-7, with 10 bases aligning to TRBD1. The TCR was taken from a male donor in good health and CMV-seronegative. The CDR3 loop is CASLWTGGSYEQYF. CDR3 DNA sequence: TGTGCCAGCCTCTGGACAGGGGGGTCCTACGAGCAGTACTTC.